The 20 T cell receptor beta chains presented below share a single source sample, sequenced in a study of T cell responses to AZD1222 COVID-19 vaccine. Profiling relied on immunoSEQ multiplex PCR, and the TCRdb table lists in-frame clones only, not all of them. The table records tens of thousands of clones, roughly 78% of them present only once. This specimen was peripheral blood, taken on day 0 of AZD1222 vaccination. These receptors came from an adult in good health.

The CDR3 sequence: CASSQRQDYGYTF. The CDR3 DNA reads as TGCGCCAGCAGTCAACGACAGGACTATGGCTACACCTTC. This chain connects TRBV23-1 to TRBJ1-2, with D possibly being TRBD1 (6 bases). TRBV23-1 has ORF status, its function being uncertain. The CDR3 consists of 13 residues. Trimming removed 2 bases from V and 3 bases from J, with 7 bases in between.

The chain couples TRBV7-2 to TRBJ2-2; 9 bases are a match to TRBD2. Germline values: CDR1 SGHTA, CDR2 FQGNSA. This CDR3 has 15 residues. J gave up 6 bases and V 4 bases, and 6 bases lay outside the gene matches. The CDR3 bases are TGTGCCAGCAGCTCGGTAGCGGGAGCGGCCGGGGAGCTGTTTTTT. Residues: CASSSVAGAAGELFF.

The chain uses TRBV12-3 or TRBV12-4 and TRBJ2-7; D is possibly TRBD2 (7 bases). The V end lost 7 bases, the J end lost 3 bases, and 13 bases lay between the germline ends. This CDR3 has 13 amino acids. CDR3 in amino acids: CASKGGDSYEQYV. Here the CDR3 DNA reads TGTGCCAGCAAGGGGGGGGATAGCTACGAGCAGTACGTC.

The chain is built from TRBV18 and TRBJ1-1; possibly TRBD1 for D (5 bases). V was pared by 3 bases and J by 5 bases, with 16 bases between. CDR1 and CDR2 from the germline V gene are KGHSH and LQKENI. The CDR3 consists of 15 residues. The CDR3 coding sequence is TGTGCCAGCTCACCCCCAAGTGGGGGTAGGACTGAAGCTTTCTTT. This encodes CASSPPSGGRTEAFF.

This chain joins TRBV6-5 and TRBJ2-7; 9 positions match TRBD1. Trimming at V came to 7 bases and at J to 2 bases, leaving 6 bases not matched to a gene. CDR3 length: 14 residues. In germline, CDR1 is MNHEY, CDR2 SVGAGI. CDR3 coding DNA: TGTGCCAGCAAGCGACAGGGGGGCGCCTACGAGCAGTACGTC. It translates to CASKRQGGAYEQYV.

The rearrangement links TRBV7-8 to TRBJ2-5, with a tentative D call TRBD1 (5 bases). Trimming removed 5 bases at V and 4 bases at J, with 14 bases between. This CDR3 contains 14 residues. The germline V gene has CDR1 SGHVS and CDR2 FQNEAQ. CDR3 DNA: TGTGCCAGCAGCCATCAAGGGGTTGGAGAGACCCAGTACTTC. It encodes CASSHQGVGETQYF.

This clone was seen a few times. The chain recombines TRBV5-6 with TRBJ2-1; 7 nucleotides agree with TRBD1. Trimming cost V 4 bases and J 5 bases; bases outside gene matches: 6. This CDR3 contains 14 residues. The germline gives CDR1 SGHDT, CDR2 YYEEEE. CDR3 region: CASSPGTANNEQFF. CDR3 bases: TGTGCCAGCAGCCCCGGGACAGCCAACAATGAGCAGTTCTTC.

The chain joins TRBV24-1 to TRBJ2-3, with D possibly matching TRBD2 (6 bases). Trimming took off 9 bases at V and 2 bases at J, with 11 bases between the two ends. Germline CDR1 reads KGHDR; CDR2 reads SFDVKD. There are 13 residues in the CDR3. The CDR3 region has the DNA TGTGCCACCGCGGGGCAGAACACAGATACGCAGTATTTT. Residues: CATAGQNTDTQYF.

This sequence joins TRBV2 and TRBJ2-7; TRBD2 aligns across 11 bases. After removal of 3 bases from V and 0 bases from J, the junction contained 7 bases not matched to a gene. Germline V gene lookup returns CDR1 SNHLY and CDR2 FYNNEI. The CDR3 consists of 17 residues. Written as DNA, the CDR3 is TGTGCCAGCAGTGACAGGGGACTAGCGGCATACTCCTACGAGCAGTACTTC. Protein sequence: CASSDRGLAAYSYEQYF.

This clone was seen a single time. CDR3 in amino acids: CASSPNARQGGNTIYF. In DNA, the CDR3 is TGCGCCAGCAGCCCCAACGCCAGACAGGGTGGAAACACCATATATTTT. The V gene is TRBV5-1, the J gene TRBJ1-3; TRBD1 aligns across 7 bases. V lost 4 bases, J lost 3 bases, and 10 bases stayed unmatched. Germline CDR1 reads SGHRS; CDR2 reads YFSETQ. This CDR3 spans 16 amino acids.

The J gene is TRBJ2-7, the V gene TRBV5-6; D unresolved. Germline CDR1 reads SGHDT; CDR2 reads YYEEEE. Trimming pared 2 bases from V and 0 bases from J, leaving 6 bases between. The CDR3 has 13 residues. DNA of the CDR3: TGTGCCAGCAGCTTCGGGTACTCCTACGAGCAGTACTTC. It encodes CASSFGYSYEQYF.

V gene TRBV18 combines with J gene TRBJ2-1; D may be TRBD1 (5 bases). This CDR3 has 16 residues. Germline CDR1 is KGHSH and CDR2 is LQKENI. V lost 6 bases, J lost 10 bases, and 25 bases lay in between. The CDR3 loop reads CASSPTSPRSSGEQFF. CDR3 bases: TGTGCCAGCTCTCCTACTTCTCCAAGAAGTTCAGGGGAGCAGTTCTTC.

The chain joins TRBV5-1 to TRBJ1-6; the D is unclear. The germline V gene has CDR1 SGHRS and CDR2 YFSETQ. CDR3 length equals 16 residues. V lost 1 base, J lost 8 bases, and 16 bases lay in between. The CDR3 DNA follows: TGCGCCAGCAGCTTGCCGGTGGTACGGTTAGATTCACCCCTCCACTTT. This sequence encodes CASSLPVVRLDSPLHF.

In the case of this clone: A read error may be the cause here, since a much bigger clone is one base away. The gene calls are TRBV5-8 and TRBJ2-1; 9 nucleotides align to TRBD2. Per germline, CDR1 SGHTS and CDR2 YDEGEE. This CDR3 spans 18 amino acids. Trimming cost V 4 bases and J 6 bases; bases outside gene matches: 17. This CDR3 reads CASSHLGTSRNLGNEQFF. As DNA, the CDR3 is TGTGCCAGCAGCCACCTCGGGACTAGCAGGAATTTGGGCAATGAGCAGTTCTTC.

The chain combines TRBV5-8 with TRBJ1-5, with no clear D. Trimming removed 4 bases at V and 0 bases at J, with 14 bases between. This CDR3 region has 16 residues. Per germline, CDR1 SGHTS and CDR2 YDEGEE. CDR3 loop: CASSLGRHYSNQPQHF. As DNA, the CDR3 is TGTGCCAGCAGCCTCGGACGGCATTATAGCAATCAGCCCCAGCATTTT.

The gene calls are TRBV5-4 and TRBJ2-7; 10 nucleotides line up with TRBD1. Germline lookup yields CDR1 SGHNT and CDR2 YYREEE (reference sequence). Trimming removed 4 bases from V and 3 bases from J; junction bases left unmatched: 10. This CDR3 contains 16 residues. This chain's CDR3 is CASSRSGTGVFYEQYV. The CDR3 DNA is TGTGCCAGCAGCCGGTCCGGGACAGGGGTTTTCTACGAGCAGTACGTC.

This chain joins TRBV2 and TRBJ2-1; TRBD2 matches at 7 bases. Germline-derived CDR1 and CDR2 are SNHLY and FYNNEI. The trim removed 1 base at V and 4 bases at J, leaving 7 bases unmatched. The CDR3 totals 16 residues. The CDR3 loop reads CASSEGGEGPYNEQFF. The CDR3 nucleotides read TGTGCCAGCAGTGAAGGAGGGGAGGGACCATACAATGAGCAGTTCTTC.

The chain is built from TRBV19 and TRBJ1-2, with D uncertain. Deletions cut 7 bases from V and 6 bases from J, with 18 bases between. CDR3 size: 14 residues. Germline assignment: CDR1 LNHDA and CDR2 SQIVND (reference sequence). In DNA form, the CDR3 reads TGTGCCAGTACCAACCCCCTTTTGGGCCATGGCTACACCTTC. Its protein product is CASTNPLLGHGYTF.

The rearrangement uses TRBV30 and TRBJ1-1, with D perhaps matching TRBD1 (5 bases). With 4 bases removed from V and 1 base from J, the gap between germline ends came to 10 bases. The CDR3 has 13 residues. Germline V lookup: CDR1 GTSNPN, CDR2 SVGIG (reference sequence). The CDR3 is CAWTRQPNTEAFF. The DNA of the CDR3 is TGTGCCTGGACGAGACAGCCGAACACTGAAGCTTTCTTT.

The CDR3 protein is CASSIAGGFLNEQFF. CDR3 sequence (DNA): TGCGCCAGCAGCATAGCGGGGGGGTTCCTCAATGAGCAGTTCTTC. The chain employs TRBV10-2 and TRBJ2-1; 11 nucleotides match TRBD2. The length of the CDR3 is 15 residues. V lost 6 bases to trimming and J lost 6 bases; unmatched junction nucleotides: 7. Germline CDR1 and CDR2: WSHSY and SAAADI.